Listed below are T cell receptor beta chains from one sample, sequenced in a study of blood T cell repertoires in COVID-19. Generated by immunoSEQ multiplex PCR, the TCRdb table keeps only in-frame clones and is missing some. The sample lists 200,000 to 300,000 clones; 75% to 85% were seen once. Source material: peripheral blood. The receptors originated from a man in his forties or fifties who had recovered from COVID-19. Each CDR3 is given with its conserved first and last residue.

v_gene,j_gene,CDR3aa
TRBV6-5,TRBJ1-5,CATEQDSFNQPQHF
TRBV6-5,TRBJ1-5,CASRTGRNQPQHF
TRBV30,TRBJ1-6,CAWSLTGENSPLHF
TRBV4-3,TRBJ1-4,CASSQEPGQGNEKLFF
TRBV12-3/TRBV12-4,TRBJ1-1,CASSFWGREAFF
TRBV5-1,TRBJ1-3,CASSLAGGSGNTIYF
TRBV4-3,TRBJ1-4,CASSQRIQGLANEKLFF
TRBV2,TRBJ2-5,CASSVTSGEETQYF
TRBV4-3,TRBJ2-2,CASSPYGSGGLTGELFF
TRBV7-8,TRBJ2-1,CSVAGGPSNEQFF
TRBV11-2,TRBJ2-5,CASSPPWGREGQETQYF